Listed below are T cell receptor beta chains from one sample, sequenced in a study of T cells in Graves' hyperthyroidism and ophthalmopathy. Each CDR3 protein is one row after TCRdb ran MiXCR on the multiplex PCR reads. The sample includes hundreds of thousands of distinct CDR3 sequences, 40% to 55% of them seen just once. Input material: peripheral blood or thyroid tissue (not recorded which). These TCRs come from an adult man with Graves' disease, either hyperthyroidism or ophthalmopathy (not recorded which). Each CDR3 is given without its conserved first and last residue.

len: 12
j_gene: TRBJ1-1
v_gene: TRBV7-9
CDR3aa: ASSPQLRGGEAS

len: 10
j_gene: TRBJ1-1
v_gene: TRBV6-5
CDR3aa: ASSYARDEAF

len: 10
j_gene: TRBJ1-1
v_gene: TRBV20-1
CDR3aa: SAGGESAEAF

len: 10
j_gene: TRBJ2-5
v_gene: TRBV10-3
CDR3aa: AIRAMRETQY

len: 11
j_gene: TRBJ1-2
v_gene: TRBV20-1
CDR3aa: SARSGGVSGYT

len: 13
j_gene: TRBJ1-5
v_gene: TRBV11-2
CDR3aa: ASSSGTGLNQPQH

len: 10
j_gene: TRBJ1-6
v_gene: TRBV25-1
CDR3aa: ASSESLGPLH

len: 12
j_gene: TRBJ1-1
v_gene: TRBV20-1
CDR3aa: SAPLGQGDTEAF

len: 12
j_gene: TRBJ2-7
v_gene: TRBV24-1
CDR3aa: ATSDEKGAVEQY

len: 9
j_gene: TRBJ1-1
v_gene: TRBV24-1
CDR3aa: ATSDREQAF

len: 13
j_gene: TRBJ2-2
v_gene: TRBV7-9
CDR3aa: ASSLARMDTGELF

len: 13
j_gene: TRBJ2-7
v_gene: TRBV7-8
CDR3aa: ASSSRTEASYEQY

len: 12
j_gene: TRBJ1-2
v_gene: TRBV10-3
CDR3aa: AISEGALNYGYT

len: 13
j_gene: TRBJ1-1
v_gene: TRBV6-5
CDR3aa: ASSYIDSLGTEAF

len: 12
j_gene: TRBJ2-7
v_gene: TRBV15
CDR3aa: ATSTDRGIREQY

len: 14
j_gene: TRBJ2-5
v_gene: TRBV7-2
CDR3aa: ASSLVPGQGVETQY

len: 13
j_gene: TRBJ1-2
v_gene: TRBV29-1
CDR3aa: SVDCRTGGRYGYT

len: 14
j_gene: TRBJ1-6
v_gene: TRBV7-9
CDR3aa: ASSSHGLQRGSPLH

len: 12
j_gene: TRBJ1-5
v_gene: TRBV2
CDR3aa: ASLWQGGNQPQH

len: 14
j_gene: TRBJ2-7
v_gene: TRBV2
CDR3aa: ASRTQGGKGSYEQY

len: 11
j_gene: TRBJ1-2
v_gene: TRBV29-1
CDR3aa: SGLGQDNYGYT

len: 11
j_gene: TRBJ1-1
v_gene: TRBV29-1
CDR3aa: SGGGQGVNGAF

len: 11
j_gene: TRBJ2-5
v_gene: TRBV10-1
CDR3aa: ASSGQYQETQY

len: 11
j_gene: TRBJ2-5
v_gene: TRBV6-6
CDR3aa: ASSHTLGETQY

len: 15
j_gene: TRBJ1-6
v_gene: TRBV6-1
CDR3aa: ASSAKVPGTGEQGLH

len: 13
j_gene: TRBJ1-5
v_gene: TRBV7-2
CDR3aa: ASSLVPGSNQPQH

len: 13
j_gene: TRBJ1-5
v_gene: TRBV7-8
CDR3aa: ASSPRPSGGQPQH

len: 9
j_gene: TRBJ1-1
v_gene: TRBV29-1
CDR3aa: SLTGRREAF

len: 11
j_gene: TRBJ1-2
v_gene: TRBV10-3
CDR3aa: AISEGQEYGYT

len: 11
j_gene: TRBJ1-4
v_gene: TRBV2
CDR3aa: ASSRRTPEKLF

len: 13
j_gene: TRBJ2-3
v_gene: TRBV7-8
CDR3aa: ASSPGLAGGNTQY

len: 10
j_gene: TRBJ2-2
v_gene: TRBV10-3
CDR3aa: AIGAGVGELF

len: 11
j_gene: TRBJ1-5
v_gene: TRBV28
CDR3aa: ASSLIGDQPQH

len: 14
j_gene: TRBJ1-2
v_gene: TRBV2
CDR3aa: ASSGPLQGDDYGYT

len: 12
j_gene: TRBJ1-1
v_gene: TRBV2
CDR3aa: ASSEYSLNTEAF

len: 12
j_gene: TRBJ2-7
v_gene: TRBV7-3
CDR3aa: ASSLALAGDEQY

len: 12
j_gene: TRBJ1-2
v_gene: TRBV19
CDR3aa: ASSIEPGDYGYT

len: 13
j_gene: TRBJ1-4
v_gene: TRBV10-3
CDR3aa: AISGDRGSGEKLF

len: 12
j_gene: TRBJ2-7
v_gene: TRBV2
CDR3aa: ASRRNGETYEQY

len: 12
j_gene: TRBJ2-5
v_gene: TRBV25-1
CDR3aa: ASSEFLAPETQY

len: 12
j_gene: TRBJ1-4
v_gene: TRBV2
CDR3aa: ASRGTGLWEKLF

len: 11
j_gene: TRBJ1-4
v_gene: TRBV7-9
CDR3aa: ASSSYLGEKLF

len: 12
j_gene: TRBJ1-1
v_gene: TRBV25-1
CDR3aa: ASSELRLNTEAF

len: 13
j_gene: TRBJ1-5
v_gene: TRBV15
CDR3aa: ATSRDRGAIQPQH

len: 15
j_gene: TRBJ1-5
v_gene: TRBV20-1
CDR3aa: SAPTPGQLLSAGPQH

len: 10
j_gene: TRBJ2-7
v_gene: TRBV29-1
CDR3aa: SLAPGYNEQY

len: 11
j_gene: TRBJ1-2
v_gene: TRBV20-1
CDR3aa: SAREGRNYGYT

len: 15
j_gene: TRBJ1-5
v_gene: TRBV6-1
CDR3aa: ASSVPPGQGSDQPQH

len: 14
j_gene: TRBJ1-2
v_gene: TRBV10-2
CDR3aa: ASREGPGGENYGYT

len: 13
j_gene: TRBJ2-5
v_gene: TRBV5-6
CDR3aa: ASSISRWPQETQY

len: 10
j_gene: TRBJ1-6
v_gene: TRBV5-1
CDR3aa: ASSDDRGPLH

len: 12
j_gene: TRBJ1-1
v_gene: TRBV20-1
CDR3aa: SALETGDTTEAF